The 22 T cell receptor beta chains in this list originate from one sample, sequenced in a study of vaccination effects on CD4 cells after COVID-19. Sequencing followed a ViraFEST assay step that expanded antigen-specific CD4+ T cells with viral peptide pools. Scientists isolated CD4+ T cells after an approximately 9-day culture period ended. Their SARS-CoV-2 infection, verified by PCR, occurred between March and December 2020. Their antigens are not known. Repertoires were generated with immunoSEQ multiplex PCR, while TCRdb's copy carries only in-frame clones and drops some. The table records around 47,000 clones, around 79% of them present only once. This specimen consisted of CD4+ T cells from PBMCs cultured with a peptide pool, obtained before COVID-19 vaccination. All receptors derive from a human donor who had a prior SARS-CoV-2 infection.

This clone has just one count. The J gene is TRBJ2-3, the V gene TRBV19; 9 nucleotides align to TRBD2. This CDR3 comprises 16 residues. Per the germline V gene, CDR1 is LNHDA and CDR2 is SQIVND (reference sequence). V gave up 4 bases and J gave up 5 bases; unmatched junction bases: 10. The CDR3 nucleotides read TGTGCCAGTAGTAGCGCCGGGACTAGCCTATTAGATACGCAGTATTTT. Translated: CASSSAGTSLLDTQYF.

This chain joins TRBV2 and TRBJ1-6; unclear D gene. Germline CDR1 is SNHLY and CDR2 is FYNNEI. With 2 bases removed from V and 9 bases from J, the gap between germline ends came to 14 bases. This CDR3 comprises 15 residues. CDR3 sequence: CASSEILAQSSPLHF. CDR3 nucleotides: TGTGCCAGCAGTGAAATTCTGGCCCAGAGTTCACCCCTCCACTTT.

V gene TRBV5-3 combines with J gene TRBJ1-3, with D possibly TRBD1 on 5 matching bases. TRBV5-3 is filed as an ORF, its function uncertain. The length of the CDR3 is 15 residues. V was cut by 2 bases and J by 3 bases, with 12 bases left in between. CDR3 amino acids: CARSFLGGYGNTIYF. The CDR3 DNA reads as TGTGCCAGAAGCTTCCTGGGGGGGTATGGAAACACCATATATTTT.

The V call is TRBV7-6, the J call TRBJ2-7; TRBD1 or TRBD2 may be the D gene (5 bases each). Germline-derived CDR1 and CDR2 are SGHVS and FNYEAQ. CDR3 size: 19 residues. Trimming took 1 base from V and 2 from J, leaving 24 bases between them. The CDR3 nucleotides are TGTGCCAGCAGCTTAGTTCATGGAGTACGGGACGAACGACCCTACGAGCAGTACTTC. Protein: CASSLVHGVRDERPYEQYF.

For the CDR3, the DNA is TGTGCCAGCAGCCAAGGACTAGCTAGAAATGAGCAGTTCTTC. Protein: CASSQGLARNEQFF. The chain carries TRBV7-3 and TRBJ2-1; 8 bases map to TRBD2. This CDR3 is built from 14 residues. The V gene end was trimmed by 5 bases and the J gene end by 7 bases; junction bases not matched to a gene: 7. Germline loops: CDR1 SGHTA, CDR2 FQGTGA. The full variable domain, completed using reference TRBV7-3 and TRBJ2-1, is GAGVSQTPSNKVTEKGKYVELRCDPISGHTALYWYRQSLGQGPEFLIYFQGTGAADDSGLPNDRFFAVRPEGSVSTLKIQRTERGDSAVYLCASSQGLARNEQFFGPGTRLTVL.

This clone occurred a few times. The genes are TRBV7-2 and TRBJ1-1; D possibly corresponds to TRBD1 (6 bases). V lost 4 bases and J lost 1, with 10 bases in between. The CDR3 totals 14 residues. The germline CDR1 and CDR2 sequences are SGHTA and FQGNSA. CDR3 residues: CASSSDRWNTEAFF. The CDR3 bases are TGTGCCAGCAGCTCAGACAGGTGGAACACTGAAGCTTTCTTT.

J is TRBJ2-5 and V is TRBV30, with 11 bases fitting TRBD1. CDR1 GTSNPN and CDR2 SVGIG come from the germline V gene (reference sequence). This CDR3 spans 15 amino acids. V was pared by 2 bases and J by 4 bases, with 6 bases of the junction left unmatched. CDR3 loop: CAWSPGTGGRETQYF. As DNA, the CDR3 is TGTGCCTGGAGTCCCGGGACAGGGGGGCGAGAGACCCAGTACTTC. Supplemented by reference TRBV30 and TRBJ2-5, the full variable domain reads SQTIHQWPATLVQPVGSPLSLECTVEGTSNPNLYWYRQAAGRGLQLLFYSVGIGQISSEVPQNLSASRPQDRQFILSSKKLLLSDSGFYLCAWSPGTGGRETQYFGPGTRLLVL.

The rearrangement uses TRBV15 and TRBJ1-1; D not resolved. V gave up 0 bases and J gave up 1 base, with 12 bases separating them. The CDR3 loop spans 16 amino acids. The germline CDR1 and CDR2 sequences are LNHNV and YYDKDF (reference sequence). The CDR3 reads CATSREVYTANTEAFF. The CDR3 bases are TGTGCCACCAGCAGAGAGGTCTACACCGCGAACACTGAAGCTTTCTTT.

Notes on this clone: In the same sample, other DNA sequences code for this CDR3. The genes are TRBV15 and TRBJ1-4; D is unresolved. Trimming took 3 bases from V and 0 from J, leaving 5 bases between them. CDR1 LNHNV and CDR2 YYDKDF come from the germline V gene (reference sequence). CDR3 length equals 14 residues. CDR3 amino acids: CATSRVATNEKLFF. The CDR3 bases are TGTGCCACCAGCAGGGTGGCAACTAATGAAAAACTGTTTTTT.

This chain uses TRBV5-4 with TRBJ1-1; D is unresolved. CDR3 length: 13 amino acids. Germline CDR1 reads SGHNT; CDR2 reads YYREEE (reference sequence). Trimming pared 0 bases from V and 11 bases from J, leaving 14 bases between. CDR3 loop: CASSLDVLGPAFF. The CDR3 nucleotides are TGTGCCAGCAGCTTGGATGTCCTAGGCCCTGCTTTCTTT.

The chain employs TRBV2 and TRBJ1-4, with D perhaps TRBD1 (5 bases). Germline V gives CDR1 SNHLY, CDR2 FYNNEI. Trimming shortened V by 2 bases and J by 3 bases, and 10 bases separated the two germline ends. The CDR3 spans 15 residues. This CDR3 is CASSEWGRSNEKLFF. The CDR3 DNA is TGTGCCAGCAGTGAATGGGGCCGTTCTAATGAAAAACTGTTTTTT.

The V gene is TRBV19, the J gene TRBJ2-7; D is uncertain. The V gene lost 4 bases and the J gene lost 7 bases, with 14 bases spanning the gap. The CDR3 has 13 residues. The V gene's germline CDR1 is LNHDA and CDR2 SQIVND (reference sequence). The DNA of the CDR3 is TGTGCCAGTAGTACCTGGATGAGCCAGGAGCAGTACTTC. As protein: CASSTWMSQEQYF.

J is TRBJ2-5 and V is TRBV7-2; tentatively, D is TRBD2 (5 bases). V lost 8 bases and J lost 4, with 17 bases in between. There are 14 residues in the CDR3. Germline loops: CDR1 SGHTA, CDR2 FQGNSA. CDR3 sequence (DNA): TGTGCCAGCCGTTCCGCGGCTAGCCTAGAGACCCAGTACTTC. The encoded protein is CASRSAASLETQYF. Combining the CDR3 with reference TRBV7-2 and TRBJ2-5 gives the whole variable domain GAGVSQSPSNKVTEKGKDVELRCDPISGHTALYWYRQSLGQGLEFLIYFQGNSAPDKSGLPSDRFSAERTGGSVSTLTIQRTQQEDSAVYLCASRSAASLETQYFGPGTRLLVL.

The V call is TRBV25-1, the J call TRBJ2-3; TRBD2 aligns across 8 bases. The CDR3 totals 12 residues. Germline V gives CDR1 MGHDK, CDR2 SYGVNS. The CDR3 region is CASGGNTDTQYF. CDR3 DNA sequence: TGTGCAAGCGGGGGCAACACAGATACGCAGTATTTT. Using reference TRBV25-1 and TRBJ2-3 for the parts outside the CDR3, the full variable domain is EADIYQTPRYLVIGTGKKITLECSQTMGHDKMYWYQQDPGMELHLIHYSYGVNSTEKGDLSSESTVSRIRTEHFPLTLESARPSHTSQYLCASGGNTDTQYFGPGTRLTVL.

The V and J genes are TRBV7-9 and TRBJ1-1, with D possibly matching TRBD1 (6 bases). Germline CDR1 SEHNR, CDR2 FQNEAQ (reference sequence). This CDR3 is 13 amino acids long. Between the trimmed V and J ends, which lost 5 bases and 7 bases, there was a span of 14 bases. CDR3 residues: CASSRQGLSEAFF. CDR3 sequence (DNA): TGTGCCAGCAGCCGTCAGGGGCTAAGTGAAGCTTTCTTT.

CDR3 residues: CASSLQGAGANVLTF. CDR3 bases: TGTGCCAGCAGCCTACAGGGAGCTGGGGCCAACGTCCTGACTTTC. The chain carries TRBV3-1 (or the pseudogene TRBV3-2) and TRBJ2-6; D may be TRBD1 (6 bases). The CDR3 loop spans 15 amino acids. Germline CDR1 is LGHDT and CDR2 is YNNKEL (reference sequence). Trimming removed 4 bases from V and 2 bases from J, with 9 bases in between.

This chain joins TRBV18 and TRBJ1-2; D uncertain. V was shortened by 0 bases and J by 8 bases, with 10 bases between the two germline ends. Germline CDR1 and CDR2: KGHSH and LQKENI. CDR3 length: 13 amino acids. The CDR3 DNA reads TGTGCCAGCTCACCACCCCAGGTCGGGGGCTACACCTTC. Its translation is CASSPPQVGGYTF.

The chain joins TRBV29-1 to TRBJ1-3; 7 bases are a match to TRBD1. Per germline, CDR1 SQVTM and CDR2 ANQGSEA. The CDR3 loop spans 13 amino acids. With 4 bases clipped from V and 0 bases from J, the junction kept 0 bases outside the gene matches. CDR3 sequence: CSVGDSSGNTIYF. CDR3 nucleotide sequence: TGCAGCGTTGGGGACAGCTCTGGAAACACCATATATTTT.

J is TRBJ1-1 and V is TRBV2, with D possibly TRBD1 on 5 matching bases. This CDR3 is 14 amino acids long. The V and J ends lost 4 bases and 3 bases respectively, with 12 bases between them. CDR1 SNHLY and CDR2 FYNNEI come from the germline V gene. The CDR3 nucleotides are TGTGCCAGCAGTGCCCATCCGGGGGACACTGAAGCTTTCTTT. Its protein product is CASSAHPGDTEAFF.

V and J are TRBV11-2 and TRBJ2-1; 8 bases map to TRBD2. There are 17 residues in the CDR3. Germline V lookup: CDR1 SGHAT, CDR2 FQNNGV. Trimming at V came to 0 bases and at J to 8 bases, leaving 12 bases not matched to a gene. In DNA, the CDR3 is TGTGCCAGCAGCTTAGAGGGAGGAAGCGGGGGCGGGGATGAGCAGTTCTTC. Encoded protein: CASSLEGGSGGGDEQFF.

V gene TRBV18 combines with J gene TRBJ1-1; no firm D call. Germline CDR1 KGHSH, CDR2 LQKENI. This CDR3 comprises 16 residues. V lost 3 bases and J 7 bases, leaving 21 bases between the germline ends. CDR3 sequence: CASSPGFLRSGSEAFF. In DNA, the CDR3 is TGTGCCAGCTCACCCGGATTTCTAAGATCGGGAAGTGAAGCTTTCTTT. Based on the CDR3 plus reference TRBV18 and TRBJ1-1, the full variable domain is NAGVMQNPRHLVRRRGQEARLRCSPMKGHSHVYWYRQLPEEGLKFMVYLQKENIIDESGMPKERFSAEFPKEGPSILRIQQVVRGDSAAYFCASSPGFLRSGSEAFFGQGTRLTVV.

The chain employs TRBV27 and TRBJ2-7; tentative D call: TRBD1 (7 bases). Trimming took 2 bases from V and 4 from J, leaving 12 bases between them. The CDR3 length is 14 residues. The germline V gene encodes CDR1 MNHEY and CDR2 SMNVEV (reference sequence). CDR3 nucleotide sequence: TGTGCCAGCAGTTTACAGGGGGGAGAATACGAGCAGTACTTC. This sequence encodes CASSLQGGEYEQYF.